This T cell receptor (beta chain) was sequenced for a study of T-cell memory formation after mild COVID-19. TCRdb ran MiXCR on the 5' RACE reads and lists one entry per CDR3 protein. The sample yields 450,000 to 700,000 distinct CDR3 sequences, roughly 18% seen once. Only a few counts were recorded for this clonotype. The specimen sequenced was PBMCs or a T cell subset sorted from them (not recorded which). The receptor's source is an adult woman who had mild COVID-19 (a few samples of this study predate the infection). Cell type and time point are not known.

The CDR3 protein is CASSLAATRSTDTQYF. The CDR3 DNA is TGTGCCAGCAGCTTGGCGGCCACCAGGAGCACAGATACGCAGTATTTT. This rearrangement joins TRBV5-5 to TRBJ2-3; no firm D call. CDR1 SGHKS and CDR2 YYEKEE come from the germline V gene (reference sequence). Trimming shortened V by 0 bases and J by 0 bases, and 11 bases separated the two germline ends. The length of the CDR3 is 16 residues.